The present entry profiles one T cell receptor (beta chain) with its context. Antigen specificity is unknown. Deletions cut 3 bases from V and 5 bases from J, with 13 bases between. This CDR3 region has 14 residues. Germline CDR1 MNHEY, CDR2 SMNVEV (reference sequence). This record belongs to a study of OX40 agonist ivuxolimab in advanced cancers. Here immunoSEQ multiplex PCR was the method, and the copy in TCRdb shows in-frame clones only, minus some. The table lists 76,000 or so clones, approximately 93% of them singletons. The study's findings and limits: Patients with a partial response at 0.1-3.0 mg/kg had among the lowest clonal expansion.

The starting material was CD4+ or CD8+ T cells sorted from blood, obtained in a trial of the OX40 agonist ivuxolimab. This TCR came from an adult with an advanced solid tumor such as melanoma, head and neck, liver or kidney cancer. J is TRBJ1-2 and V is TRBV27; possibly TRBD1 for D (5 bases). In DNA form, the CDR3 reads TGTGCCAGCAGTTTTGGGGCGTCGGGGTATGGCTACACCTTC. This gives the protein CASSFGASGYGYTF.